The 14 T cell receptor beta chains reported below all come from one sample, sequenced in a study of T cell changes during pregnancy in multiple sclerosis. Clones were read by immunoSEQ multiplex PCR, and TCRdb kept only the in-frame ones, dropping some. The table records 75,000 to 90,000 clones, about 91% of them present only once. Sequencing was performed on PBMCs, taken in the first trimester of pregnancy. Receptors were obtained from a female donor in good health, serving as a control in a pregnancy study. Some clones in this sample may be carry-over from other donors' samples.

This clone was seen just once. The chain carries TRBV4-1 and TRBJ2-7; 10 bases match TRBD2. The CDR3 is 15 residues long. Germline trimming cut 2 bases from V and 6 bases from J; bases unmatched to any gene: 7. From germline, CDR1 is MGHRA and CDR2 YSYEKL. The CDR3 protein is CASSQKRGLASEQYF. CDR3 sequence (DNA): TGCGCCAGCAGCCAAAAAAGGGGACTAGCGAGCGAGCAGTACTTC.

The rearrangement joins TRBV18 to TRBJ1-3; D perhaps matches TRBD1 (5 bases). The CDR3 runs 17 residues. Germline CDR1 and CDR2: KGHSH and LQKENI. Trimming took 6 bases from V and 0 from J, leaving 18 bases between them. CDR3 sequence reads: CASSPSAGLVSGNTIYF. CDR3 sequence (DNA): TGTGCCAGCTCTCCGTCAGCAGGGTTGGTCTCTGGAAACACCATATATTTT.

For this clone: At one boundary the junction diverges from the germline segment, which might be a read error. The gene calls are TRBV2 and TRBJ1-5; D is undetermined. In germline, CDR1 is SNHLY, CDR2 FYNNEI. The CDR3 consists of 15 residues. CDR3 sequence: CASSGLRGSDQPQHF. The DNA for the CDR3 is TGTGCCAGCAGTGGCCTCCGGGGTAGCGATCAGCCCCAGCATTTT.

The chain is built from TRBV7-6 and TRBJ2-7, with 11 bases aligning to TRBD2. The CDR3 extends over 14 amino acids. CDR1 is SGHVS, CDR2 FNYEAQ, per germline. The J segment lost 7 bases and the V segment lost 3 bases, leaving 5 bases of the junction unmatched. Here the CDR3 DNA reads TGTGCCAGCAGCTTCGTAGCGGGAGGGCAAGAGCAGTACTTC. Translated, it gives CASSFVAGGQEQYF.

This sequence joins TRBV28 and TRBJ1-5, with 8 bases that match TRBD1. V trimming: 4 bases; J trimming: 7 bases; junction bases outside the gene matches: 6. Germline V lookup: CDR1 MDHEN, CDR2 SYDVKM. CDR3 size: 14 residues. CDR3 nucleotides: TGTGCCAGCAGTTACAGACAGGGGAGGCAGCCCCAGCATTTT. This translates into CASSYRQGRQPQHF.

The chain recombines TRBV10-3 with TRBJ2-7, with 9 bases lining up with TRBD2. This CDR3 region has 14 residues. Germline CDR1 ENHRY, CDR2 SYGVKD. The V segment lost 5 bases and the J segment 4 bases; nucleotides outside the gene matches: 6. The CDR3 is CAISPSGEGYEQYF. The CDR3 DNA is TGTGCCATCAGTCCTAGCGGGGAGGGGTACGAGCAGTACTTC.

This clone has just one count. This rearrangement joins TRBV7-3 to TRBJ2-1; 8 bases are shared with TRBD1. This CDR3 contains 16 residues. Germline CDR1 is SGHTA and CDR2 is FQGTGA. The V and J ends lost 5 bases and 3 bases, in that order; junction bases with no gene match: 9. DNA of the CDR3: TGTGCCAGCAGCCTTCTGGGACAGGCCCTCTACAATGAGCAGTTCTTC. Translating gives CASSLLGQALYNEQFF.

V usage is TRBV2 and J usage is TRBJ2-3, with 7 bases identical to TRBD1. With 3 bases clipped from V and 5 bases from J, the junction kept 11 bases outside the gene matches. From germline, CDR1 is SNHLY and CDR2 FYNNEI. This CDR3 is built from 16 residues. DNA for the CDR3: TGTGCCAGCAGTGACTCCTCGCAGGGGGTGAGAGATACGCAGTATTTT. Its protein product is CASSDSSQGVRDTQYF.

This clone was detected a few times. The chain is built from TRBV27 and TRBJ2-3, with D perhaps matching TRBD2 (5 bases). Germline CDR1 MNHEY, CDR2 SMNVEV (reference sequence). This CDR3 spans 15 amino acids. Trimming removed 3 bases at V and 1 base at J, with 11 bases between. CDR3 coding DNA: TGTGCCAGCAGTTTTGACGGGATCGGCACAGATACGCAGTATTTT. Translation: CASSFDGIGTDTQYF.

The rearrangement uses TRBV18 and TRBJ1-1, with D unresolved. Germline CDR1 reads KGHSH; CDR2 reads LQKENI. Trimming left V 0 bases short and J 4 bases short, with 9 bases between. There are 14 residues in the CDR3. CDR3 loop: CASSPPGGSTEAFF. In DNA form, the CDR3 reads TGTGCCAGCTCACCACCGGGAGGGAGCACTGAAGCTTTCTTT.

The chain links TRBV19 to TRBJ1-1; D perhaps matches TRBD1 (5 bases). Trimming stripped 4 bases from V and 4 bases from J, with 16 bases between. There are 15 residues in the CDR3. The germline CDR1 and CDR2 sequences are LNHDA and SQIVND (reference sequence). The DNA of the CDR3 is TGTGCCAGTAGTAATGGGGCAGGTCAGTCCACTGAAGCTTTCTTT. Translating gives CASSNGAGQSTEAFF.

The chain employs TRBV7-9 and TRBJ1-1; possible D gene TRBD1, 5 bases. V was cut by 1 base and J by 5 bases, with 11 bases left in between. CDR1 SEHNR and CDR2 FQNEAQ come from the germline V gene (reference sequence). This CDR3 region has 14 residues. CDR3 coding DNA: TGTGCCAGCAGCTTAGAACCCAGGGCTACTGAAGCTTTCTTT. Amino acids: CASSLEPRATEAFF. Looking up the rest from reference TRBV7-9 and TRBJ1-1 gives the full variable domain: DTGVSQNPRHKITKRGQNVTFRCDPISEHNRLYWYRQTLGQGPEFLTYFQNEAQLEKSRLLSDRFSAERPKGSFSTLEIQRTEQGDSAMYLCASSLEPRATEAFFGQGTRLTVV.

The sample holds one count of this clone. The chain recombines TRBV6-1 with TRBJ2-5, with TRBD2 matching over 9 bases. V was pared by 4 bases and J by 5 bases, with 8 bases of the junction left unmatched. In germline, CDR1 is MNHNS, CDR2 SASEGT. The CDR3 is 15 amino acids. In DNA form, the CDR3 reads TGTGCCAGCAGTGGACAGACTAGCGGAGCGGAGACCCAGTACTTC. Protein: CASSGQTSGAETQYF.

The V gene is TRBV6-5, the J gene TRBJ1-1, with TRBD1 matching over 8 bases. V gave up 5 bases and J gave up 5 bases; unmatched junction bases: 7. Per germline, CDR1 MNHEY and CDR2 SVGAGI. The CDR3 length is 14 residues. Here the CDR3 reads CASSERDRSTEAFF. CDR3 bases: TGTGCCAGCAGTGAACGGGACAGGTCGACTGAAGCTTTCTTT.